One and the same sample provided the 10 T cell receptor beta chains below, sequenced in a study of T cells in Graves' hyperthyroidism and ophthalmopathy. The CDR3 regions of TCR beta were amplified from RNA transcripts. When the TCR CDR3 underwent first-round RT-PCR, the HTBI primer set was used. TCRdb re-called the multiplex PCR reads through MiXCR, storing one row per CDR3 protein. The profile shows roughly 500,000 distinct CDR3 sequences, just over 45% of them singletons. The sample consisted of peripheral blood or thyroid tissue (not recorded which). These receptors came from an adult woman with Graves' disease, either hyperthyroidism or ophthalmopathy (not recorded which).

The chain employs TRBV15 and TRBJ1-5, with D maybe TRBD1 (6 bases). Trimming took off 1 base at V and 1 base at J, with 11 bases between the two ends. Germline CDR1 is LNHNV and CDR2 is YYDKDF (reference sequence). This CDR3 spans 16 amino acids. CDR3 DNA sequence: TGTGCCACCAGCAGAGGGGGGGCCATGAGCAATCAGCCCCAGCATTTT. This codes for CATSRGGAMSNQPQHF. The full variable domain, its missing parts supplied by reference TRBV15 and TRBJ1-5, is DAMVIQNPRYQVTQFGKPVTLSCSQTLNHNVMYWYQQKSSQAPKLLFHYYDKDFNNEADTPDNFQSRRPNTSFCFLDIRSPGLGDTAMYLCATSRGGAMSNQPQHFGDGTRLSIL.

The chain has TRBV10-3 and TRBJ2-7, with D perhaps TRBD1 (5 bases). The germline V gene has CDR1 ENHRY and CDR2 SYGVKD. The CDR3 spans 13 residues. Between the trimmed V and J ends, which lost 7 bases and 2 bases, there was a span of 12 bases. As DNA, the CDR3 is TGTGCCATCACCCTGGGCAGGGCCTACGAGCAGTACTTC. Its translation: CAITLGRAYEQYF.

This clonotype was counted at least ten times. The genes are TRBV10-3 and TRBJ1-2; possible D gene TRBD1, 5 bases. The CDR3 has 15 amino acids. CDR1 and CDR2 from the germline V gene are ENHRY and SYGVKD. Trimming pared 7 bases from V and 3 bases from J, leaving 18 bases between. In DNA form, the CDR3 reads TGTGCCATCACCAGGACACAAATGGGAGACTATGGCTACACCTTC. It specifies CAITRTQMGDYGYTF.

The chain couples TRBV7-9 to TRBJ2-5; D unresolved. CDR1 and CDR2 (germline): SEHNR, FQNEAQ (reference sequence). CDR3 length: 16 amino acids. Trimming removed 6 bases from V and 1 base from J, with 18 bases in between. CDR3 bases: TGTGCCAGCAGTTTAACATTCGGACCCACCCAAGAGACCCAGTACTTC. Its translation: CASSLTFGPTQETQYF.

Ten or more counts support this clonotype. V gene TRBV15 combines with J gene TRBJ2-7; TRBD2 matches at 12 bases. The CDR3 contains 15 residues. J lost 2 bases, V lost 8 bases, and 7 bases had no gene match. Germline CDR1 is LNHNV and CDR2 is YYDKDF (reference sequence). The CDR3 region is CATAILAGGTYEQYF. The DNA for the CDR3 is TGTGCCACCGCGATACTAGCGGGAGGAACCTACGAGCAGTACTTC.

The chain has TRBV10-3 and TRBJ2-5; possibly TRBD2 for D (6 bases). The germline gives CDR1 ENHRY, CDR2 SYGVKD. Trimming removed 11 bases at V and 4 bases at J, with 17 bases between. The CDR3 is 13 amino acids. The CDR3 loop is CAPTSRRAETQYF. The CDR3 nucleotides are TGTGCCCCGACTTCCCGGAGGGCAGAGACCCAGTACTTC.

Here the CDR3 reads CASGIAETQYF. The CDR3 DNA is TGTGCCAGCGGGATTGCAGAGACCCAGTACTTC. The rearrangement links TRBV7-9 to TRBJ2-5; D is unclear. V gave up 8 bases and J gave up 4 bases, with 8 bases separating them. Per germline, CDR1 SEHNR and CDR2 FQNEAQ (reference sequence). This CDR3 comprises 11 residues.

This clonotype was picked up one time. The CDR3 DNA sequence: TGTGCCAGCAGTCCTGACAGTTTGAGGGAGACCCAGTACTTC. This gives the protein CASSPDSLRETQYF. The chain links TRBV7-9 to TRBJ2-5, with D possibly TRBD1 on 5 matching bases. Trimming pared 6 bases from V and 5 bases from J, leaving 16 bases between. The CDR3 consists of 14 residues. Germline V gene sequence: CDR1 SEHNR, CDR2 FQNEAQ (reference sequence).

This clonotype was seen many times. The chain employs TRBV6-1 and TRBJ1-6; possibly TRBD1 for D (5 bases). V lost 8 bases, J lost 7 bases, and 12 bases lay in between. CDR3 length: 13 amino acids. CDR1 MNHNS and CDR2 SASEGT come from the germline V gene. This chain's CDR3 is CASGGQENSPLHF. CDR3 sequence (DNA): TGTGCCAGCGGGGGTCAGGAGAATTCACCCCTCCACTTT.

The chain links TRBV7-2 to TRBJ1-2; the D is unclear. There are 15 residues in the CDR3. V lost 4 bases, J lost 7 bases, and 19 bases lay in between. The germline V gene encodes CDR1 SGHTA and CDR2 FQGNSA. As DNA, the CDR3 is TGTGCCAGCAGCTCCCTTGGACGGGGAAGTTCTGGCTACACCTTC. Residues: CASSSLGRGSSGYTF.